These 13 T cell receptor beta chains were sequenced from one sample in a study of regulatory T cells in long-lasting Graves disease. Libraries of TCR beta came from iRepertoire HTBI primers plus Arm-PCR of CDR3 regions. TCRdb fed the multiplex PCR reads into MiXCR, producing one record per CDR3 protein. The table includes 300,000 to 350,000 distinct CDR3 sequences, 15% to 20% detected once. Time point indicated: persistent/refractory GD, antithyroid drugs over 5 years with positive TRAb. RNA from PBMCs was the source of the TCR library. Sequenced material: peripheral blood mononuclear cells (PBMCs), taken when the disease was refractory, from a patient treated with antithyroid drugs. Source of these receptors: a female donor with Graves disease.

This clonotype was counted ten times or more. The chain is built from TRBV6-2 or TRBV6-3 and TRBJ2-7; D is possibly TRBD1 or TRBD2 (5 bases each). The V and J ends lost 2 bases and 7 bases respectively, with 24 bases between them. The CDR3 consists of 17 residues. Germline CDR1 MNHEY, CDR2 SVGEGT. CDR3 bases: TGTGCCAGCAGTTACCGGGGACCCCATCGGCTTGCTGGGGAGCAGTACTTC. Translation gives CASSYRGPHRLAGEQYF.

CDR3 region: CASSLTAPQGARGEQYF. The CDR3 DNA is TGTGCCAGCAGCTTAACCGCCCCCCAGGGGGCAAGGGGCGAGCAGTACTTC. The V gene is TRBV11-2, the J gene TRBJ2-7; 8 nucleotides agree with TRBD1. J lost 6 bases, V lost 2 bases, and 15 bases had no gene match. CDR1 and CDR2 from the germline V gene are SGHAT and FQNNGV. The CDR3 extends over 17 amino acids.

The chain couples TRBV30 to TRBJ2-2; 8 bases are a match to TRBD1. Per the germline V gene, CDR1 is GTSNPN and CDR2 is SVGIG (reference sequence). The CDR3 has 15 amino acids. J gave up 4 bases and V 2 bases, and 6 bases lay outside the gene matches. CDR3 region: CAWSIRTGRTGELFF. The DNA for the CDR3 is TGTGCCTGGAGTATTCGGACAGGGCGCACCGGGGAGCTGTTTTTT.

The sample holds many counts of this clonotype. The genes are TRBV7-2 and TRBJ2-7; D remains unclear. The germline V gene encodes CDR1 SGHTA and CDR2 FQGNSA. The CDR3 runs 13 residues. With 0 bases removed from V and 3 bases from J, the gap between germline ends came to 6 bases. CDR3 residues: CASSLAMNYEQYF. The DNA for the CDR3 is TGTGCCAGCAGCTTAGCGATGAACTACGAGCAGTACTTC.

CDR3 DNA sequence: TGTGCCAGCAGCCATCACCGGGACAGGGATATAACCGGGGAGCTGTTTTTT. This translates into CASSHHRDRDITGELFF. The chain joins TRBV12-3 or TRBV12-4 to TRBJ2-2; 9 bases are a match to TRBD1. The CDR3 is made up of 17 amino acids. The ends lost 6 bases at V and 5 bases at J; junction bases unmatched: 13.

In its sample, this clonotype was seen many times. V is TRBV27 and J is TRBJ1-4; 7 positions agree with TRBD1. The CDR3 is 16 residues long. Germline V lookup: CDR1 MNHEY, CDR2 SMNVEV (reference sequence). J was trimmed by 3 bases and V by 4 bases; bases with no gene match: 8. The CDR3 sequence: CASSSPSGTANEKLFF. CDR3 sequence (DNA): TGTGCCAGCAGTTCTCCCTCCGGGACAGCTAATGAAAAACTGTTTTTT.

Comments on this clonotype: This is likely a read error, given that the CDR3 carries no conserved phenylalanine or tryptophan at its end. CDR3 in DNA: TGTGCCAGCAGTGACAGGGTGGGCACCGGGGAGCTGTTTATT. Translation: CASSDRVGTGELFI. V is TRBV25-1 and J is TRBJ2-2; a possible D gene is TRBD1 (5 bases). The CDR3 extends over 14 amino acids. V was pared by 3 bases and J by 4 bases, with 9 bases between. Germline V gene data show CDR1 as MGHDK and CDR2 as SYGVNS.

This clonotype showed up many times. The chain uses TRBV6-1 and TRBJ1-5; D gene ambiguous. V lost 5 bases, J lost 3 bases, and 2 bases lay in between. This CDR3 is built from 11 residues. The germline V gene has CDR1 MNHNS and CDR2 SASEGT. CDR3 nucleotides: TGTGCCAGCAGTAACAATCAGCCCCAGCATTTT. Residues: CASSNNQPQHF.

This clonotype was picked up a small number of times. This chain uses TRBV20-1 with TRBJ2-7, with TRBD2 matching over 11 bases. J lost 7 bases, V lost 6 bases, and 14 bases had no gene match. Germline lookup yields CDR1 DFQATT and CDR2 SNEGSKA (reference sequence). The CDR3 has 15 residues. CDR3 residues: CSALYSGGAVREQYF. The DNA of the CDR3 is TGCAGTGCGCTGTATAGCGGGGGGGCCGTGAGAGAGCAGTACTTC.

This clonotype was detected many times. The CDR3: CASSFSRQGHQPQHF. In nucleotides, the CDR3 is TGTGCCAGCAGTTTTAGTCGTCAGGGCCATCAGCCCCAGCATTTT. This sequence joins TRBV28 and TRBJ1-5; D possibly corresponds to TRBD1 (5 bases). This CDR3 comprises 15 residues. Germline V lookup: CDR1 MDHEN, CDR2 SYDVKM. Trimming removed 3 bases from V and 5 bases from J, with 14 bases in between.

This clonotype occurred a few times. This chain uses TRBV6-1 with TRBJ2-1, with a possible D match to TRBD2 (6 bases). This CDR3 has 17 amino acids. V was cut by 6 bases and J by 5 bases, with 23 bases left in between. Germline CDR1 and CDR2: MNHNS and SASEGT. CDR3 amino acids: CASSPTPFSGINNEQFF. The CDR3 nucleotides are TGTGCCAGCAGCCCAACGCCCTTTAGCGGAATAAACAATGAGCAGTTCTTC.

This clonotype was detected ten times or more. The DNA for the CDR3 is TGTGCCAGCAGCTTAAACCAGGGCCTGAACACTGAAGCTTTCTTT. It yields the protein CASSLNQGLNTEAFF. This chain uses TRBV7-3 with TRBJ1-1, with D possibly matching TRBD1 (5 bases). This CDR3 region has 15 residues. Trimming shortened V by 1 base and J by 0 bases, and 9 bases separated the two germline ends. Looked up from germline, CDR1 is SGHTA and CDR2 is FQGTGA.

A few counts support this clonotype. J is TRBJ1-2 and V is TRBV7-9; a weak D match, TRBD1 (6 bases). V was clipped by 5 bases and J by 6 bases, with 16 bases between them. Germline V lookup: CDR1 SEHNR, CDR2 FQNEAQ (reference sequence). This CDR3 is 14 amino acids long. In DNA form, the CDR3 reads TGTGCCAGCAGCACCTTAACAGGGACGGATGGCTACACCTTC. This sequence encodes CASSTLTGTDGYTF.